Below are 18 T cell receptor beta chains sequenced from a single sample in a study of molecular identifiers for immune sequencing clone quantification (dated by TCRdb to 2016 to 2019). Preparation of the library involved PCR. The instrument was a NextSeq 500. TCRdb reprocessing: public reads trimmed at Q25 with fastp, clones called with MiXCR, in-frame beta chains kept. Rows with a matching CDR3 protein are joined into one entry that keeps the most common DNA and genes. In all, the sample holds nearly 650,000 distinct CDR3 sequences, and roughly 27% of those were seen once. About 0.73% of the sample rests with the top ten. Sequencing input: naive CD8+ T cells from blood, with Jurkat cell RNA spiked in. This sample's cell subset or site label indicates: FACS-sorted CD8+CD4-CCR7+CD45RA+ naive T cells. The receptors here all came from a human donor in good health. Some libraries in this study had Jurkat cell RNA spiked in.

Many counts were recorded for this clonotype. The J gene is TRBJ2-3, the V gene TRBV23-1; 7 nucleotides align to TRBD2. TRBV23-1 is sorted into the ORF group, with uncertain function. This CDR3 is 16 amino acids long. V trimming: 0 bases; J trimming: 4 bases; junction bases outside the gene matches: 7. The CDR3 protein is CASSQSVLAEADTQYF. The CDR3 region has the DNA TGCGCCAGCAGTCAATCTGTGCTAGCGGAGGCAGATACGCAGTATTTT.

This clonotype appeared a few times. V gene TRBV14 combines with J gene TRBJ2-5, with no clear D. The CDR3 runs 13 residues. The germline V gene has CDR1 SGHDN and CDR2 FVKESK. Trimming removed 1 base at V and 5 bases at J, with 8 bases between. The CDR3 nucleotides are TGTGCCAGCAGCCAAGGACTCGGGGAGACCCAGTACTTC. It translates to CASSQGLGETQYF.

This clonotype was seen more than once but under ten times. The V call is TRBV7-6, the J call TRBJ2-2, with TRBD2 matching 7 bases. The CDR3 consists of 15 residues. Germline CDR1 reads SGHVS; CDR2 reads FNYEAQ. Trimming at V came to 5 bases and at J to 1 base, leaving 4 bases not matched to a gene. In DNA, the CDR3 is TGTGCCAGCAGCCCGGCTAGCGGGAACACCGGGGAGCTGTTTTTT. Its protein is CASSPASGNTGELFF.

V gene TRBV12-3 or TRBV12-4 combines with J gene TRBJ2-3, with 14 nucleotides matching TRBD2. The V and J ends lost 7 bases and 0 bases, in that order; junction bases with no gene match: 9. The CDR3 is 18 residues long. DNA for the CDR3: TGTGCCAGCAAGCCGGGACTAGCGGGGGAGACTAGCACAGATACGCAGTATTTT. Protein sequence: CASKPGLAGETSTDTQYF.

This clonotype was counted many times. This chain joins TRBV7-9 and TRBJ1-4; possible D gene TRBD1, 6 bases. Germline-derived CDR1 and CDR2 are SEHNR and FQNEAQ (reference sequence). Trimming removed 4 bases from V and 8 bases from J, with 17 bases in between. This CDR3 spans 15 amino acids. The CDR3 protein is CASSSQDRSEEKLFF. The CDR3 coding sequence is TGTGCCAGCAGCTCCCAAGACAGGTCCGAAGAAAAACTGTTTTTT.

The CDR3 DNA is TGTGCCAGCAGTGCCGGGACTCCGGGCTCCTATAATTCACCCCTCCACTTT. Translated, it gives CASSAGTPGSYNSPLHF. The chain carries TRBV2 and TRBJ1-6; tentative D call: TRBD1 (5 bases). The germline gives CDR1 SNHLY, CDR2 FYNNEI. Trimming removed 4 bases at V and 0 bases at J, with 13 bases between. This CDR3 is built from 17 residues.

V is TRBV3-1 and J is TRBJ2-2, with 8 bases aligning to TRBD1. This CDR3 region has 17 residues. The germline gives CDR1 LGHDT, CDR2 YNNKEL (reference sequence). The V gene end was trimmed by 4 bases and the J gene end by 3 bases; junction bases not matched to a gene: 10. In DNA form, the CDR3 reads TGTGCCAGCAGCCCAATAACCGGGACAGGCGACACCGGGGAGCTGTTTTTT. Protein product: CASSPITGTGDTGELFF.

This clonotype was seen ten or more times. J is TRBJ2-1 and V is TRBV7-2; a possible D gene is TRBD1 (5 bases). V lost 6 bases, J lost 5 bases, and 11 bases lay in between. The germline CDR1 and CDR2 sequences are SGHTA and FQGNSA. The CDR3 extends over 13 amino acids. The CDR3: CASRVGPDNEQFF. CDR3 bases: TGTGCCAGCAGGGTGGGGCCGGACAATGAGCAGTTCTTC.

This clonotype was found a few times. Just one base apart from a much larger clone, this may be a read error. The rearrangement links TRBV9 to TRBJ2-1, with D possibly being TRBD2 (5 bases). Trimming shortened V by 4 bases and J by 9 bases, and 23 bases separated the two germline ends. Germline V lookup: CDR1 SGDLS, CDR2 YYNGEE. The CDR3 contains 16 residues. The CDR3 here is CASSPYRGLQRGEQFF. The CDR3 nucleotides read TGTGCCAGCAGCCCTTACCGGGGTCTCCAACGCGGTGAGCAGTTCTTC.

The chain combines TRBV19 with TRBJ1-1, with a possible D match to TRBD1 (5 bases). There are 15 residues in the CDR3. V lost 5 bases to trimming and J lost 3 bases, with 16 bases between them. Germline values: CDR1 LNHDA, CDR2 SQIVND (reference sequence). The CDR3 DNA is TGTGCCAGTAGTGGGGCAAATGGGGGGTACACTGAAGCTTTCTTT. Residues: CASSGANGGYTEAFF.

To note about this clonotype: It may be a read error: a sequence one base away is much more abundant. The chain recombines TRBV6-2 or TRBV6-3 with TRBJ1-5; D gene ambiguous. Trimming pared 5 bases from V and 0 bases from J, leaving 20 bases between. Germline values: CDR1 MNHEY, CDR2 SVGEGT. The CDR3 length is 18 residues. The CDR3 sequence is CASSPPTRLHYSNQPQHF. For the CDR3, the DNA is TGTGCCAGCAGTCCCCCAACCCGGCTACACTATAGCAATCAGCCCCAGCATTTT.

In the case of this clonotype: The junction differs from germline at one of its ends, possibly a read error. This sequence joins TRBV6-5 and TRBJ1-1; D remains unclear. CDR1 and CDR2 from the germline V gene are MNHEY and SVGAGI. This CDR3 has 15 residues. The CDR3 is CASSSKGAMNTEALF. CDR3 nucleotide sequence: TGTGCCAGCAGTTCCAAGGGTGCTATGAACACTGAAGCTCTCTTT.

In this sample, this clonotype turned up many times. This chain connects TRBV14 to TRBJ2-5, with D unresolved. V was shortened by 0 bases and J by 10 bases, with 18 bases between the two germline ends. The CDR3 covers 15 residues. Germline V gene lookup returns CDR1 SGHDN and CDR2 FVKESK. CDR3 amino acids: CASSQDPGGPLGQYF. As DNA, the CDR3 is TGTGCCAGCAGCCAAGATCCAGGCGGTCCTTTGGGCCAGTACTTC. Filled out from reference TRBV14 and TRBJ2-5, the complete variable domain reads EAGVTQFPSHSVIEKGQTVTLRCDPISGHDNLYWYRRVMGKEIKFLLHFVKESKQDESGMPNNRFLAERTGGTYSTLKVQPAELEDSGVYFCASSQDPGGPLGQYFGPGTRLLVL.

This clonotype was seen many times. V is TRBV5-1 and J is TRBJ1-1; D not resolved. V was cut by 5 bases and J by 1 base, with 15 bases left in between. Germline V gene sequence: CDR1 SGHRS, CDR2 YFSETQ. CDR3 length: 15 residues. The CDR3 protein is CASRERTGANTEAFF. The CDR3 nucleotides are TGCGCCAGCAGAGAACGGACGGGAGCGAACACTGAAGCTTTCTTT.

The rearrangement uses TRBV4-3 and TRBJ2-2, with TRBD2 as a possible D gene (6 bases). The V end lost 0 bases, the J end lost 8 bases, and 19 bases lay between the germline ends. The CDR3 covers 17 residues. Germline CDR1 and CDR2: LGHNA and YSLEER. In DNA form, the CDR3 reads TGCGCCAGCAGCCAAGAGGTAGTCGCGGGGTTTCGAGGGGAGCTGTTTTTT. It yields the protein CASSQEVVAGFRGELFF.

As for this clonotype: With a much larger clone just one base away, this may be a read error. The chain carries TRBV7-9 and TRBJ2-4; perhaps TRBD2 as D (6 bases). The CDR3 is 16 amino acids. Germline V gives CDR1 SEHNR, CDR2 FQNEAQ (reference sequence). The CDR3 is CASSSLGGETKNIKYF. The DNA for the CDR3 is TGTGCCAGCAGCTCTCTGGGCGGGGAAACCAAAAACATTAAGTACTTC. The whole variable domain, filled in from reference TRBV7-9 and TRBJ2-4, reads DTGVSQNPRHKITKRGQNVTFRCDPISEHNRLYWYRQTLGQGPEFLTYFQNEAQLEKSRLLSDRFSAERPKGSFSTLEIQRTEQGDSAMYLCASSSLGGETKNIKYFGAGTRLSVL.

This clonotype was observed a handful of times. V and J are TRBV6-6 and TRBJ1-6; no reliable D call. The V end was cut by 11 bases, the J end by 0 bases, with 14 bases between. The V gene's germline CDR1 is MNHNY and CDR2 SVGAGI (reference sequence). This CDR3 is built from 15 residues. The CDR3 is CALLIGSSYNSPLHF. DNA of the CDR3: TGTGCCTTACTAATTGGGAGCTCCTATAATTCACCCCTCCACTTT.

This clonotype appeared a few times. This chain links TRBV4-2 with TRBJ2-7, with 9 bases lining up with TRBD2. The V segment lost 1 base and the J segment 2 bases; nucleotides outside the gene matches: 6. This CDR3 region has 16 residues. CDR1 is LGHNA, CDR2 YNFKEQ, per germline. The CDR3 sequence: CASSQVTSGPTYEQYF. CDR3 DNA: TGTGCCAGCAGCCAAGTCACTAGCGGGCCCACCTACGAGCAGTACTTC.